The clone carrying this TCR beta chain has a count of ten or more. What it binds is not known. HTBI primers from iRepertoire and Arm-PCR of CDR3 regions yielded the TCR beta libraries. One entry per CDR3 protein, called by TCRdb with MiXCR from the multiplex PCR reads. Of some 410,000 distinct CDR3 sequences in the sample, roughly 15% were seen once. The V and J ends lost 7 bases and 4 bases respectively, with 20 bases between them. The CDR3 runs to 15 residues. Germline V CDR1 and CDR2: MNHEY, SVGEGT. This record belongs to a study of regulatory T cells in long-lasting Graves disease. Study conclusions and caveats: When disease was persistent, TRBV28, TRBJ1-2 and TRBJ2-5 were the favored segments.

Sample time point: newly diagnosed GD, antithyroid drugs for less than 3 months. RNA from PBMCs was the source of the TCR library. The sample was also reused in another study, on T cells in Graves' hyperthyroidism and ophthalmopathy. That paper notes: Diagnostic assessment was based on clinical symptoms, serum thyroxine and TRAb, thyroid ultrasound and orbital computed tomography. Most clonotypes expanded in thyroid above 0.001 were likewise present in blood.

The chain employs TRBV6-2 or TRBV6-3 and TRBJ2-7, with D possibly being TRBD2 (6 bases). This clonotype was obtained from a woman in her thirties with Graves disease. The specimen was peripheral blood mononuclear cells (PBMCs), collected at new diagnosis, from a patient treated with antithyroid drugs. In DNA form, the CDR3 reads TGTGCCAGCACCCCCGGGGGTAGCCGGAGATACGAGCAGTACTTC. Protein sequence: CASTPGGSRRYEQYF.